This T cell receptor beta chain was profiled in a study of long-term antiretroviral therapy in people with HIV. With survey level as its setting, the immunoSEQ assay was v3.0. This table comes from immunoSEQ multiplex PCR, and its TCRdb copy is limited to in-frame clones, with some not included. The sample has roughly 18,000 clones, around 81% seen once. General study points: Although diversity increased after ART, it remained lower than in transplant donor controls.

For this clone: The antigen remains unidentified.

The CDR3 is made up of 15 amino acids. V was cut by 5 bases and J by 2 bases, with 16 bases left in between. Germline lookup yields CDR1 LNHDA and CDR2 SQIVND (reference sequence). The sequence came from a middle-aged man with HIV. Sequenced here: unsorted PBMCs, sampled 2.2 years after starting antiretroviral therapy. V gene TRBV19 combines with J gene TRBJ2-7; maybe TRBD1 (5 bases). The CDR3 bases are TGTGCCAGTAGTCTCCGTCATCTAGGGGCCTACGAGCAGTACTTC. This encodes CASSLRHLGAYEQYF.